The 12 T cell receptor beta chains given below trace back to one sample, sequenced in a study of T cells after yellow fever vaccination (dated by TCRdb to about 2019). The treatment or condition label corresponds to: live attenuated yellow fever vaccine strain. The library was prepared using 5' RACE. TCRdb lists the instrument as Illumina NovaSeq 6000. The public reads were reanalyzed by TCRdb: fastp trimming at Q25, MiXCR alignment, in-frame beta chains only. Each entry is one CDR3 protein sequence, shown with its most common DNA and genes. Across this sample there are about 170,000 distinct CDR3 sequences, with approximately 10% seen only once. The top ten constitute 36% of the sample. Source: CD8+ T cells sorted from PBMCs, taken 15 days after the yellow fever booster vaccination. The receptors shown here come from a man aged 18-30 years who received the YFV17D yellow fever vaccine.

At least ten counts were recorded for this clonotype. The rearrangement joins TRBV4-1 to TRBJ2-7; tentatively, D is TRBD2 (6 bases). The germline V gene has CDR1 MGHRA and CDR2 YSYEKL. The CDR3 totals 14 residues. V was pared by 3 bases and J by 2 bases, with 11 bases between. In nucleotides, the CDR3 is TGCGCCAGCAGCCACTATACGGGGGCCTACGAGCAGTACTTC. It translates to CASSHYTGAYEQYF.

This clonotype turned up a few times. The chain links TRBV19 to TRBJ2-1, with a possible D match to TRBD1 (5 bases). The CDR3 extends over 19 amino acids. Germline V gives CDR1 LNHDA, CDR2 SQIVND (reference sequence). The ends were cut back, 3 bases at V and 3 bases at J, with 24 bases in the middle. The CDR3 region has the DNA TGTGCCAGTAGTATTCTCAGCGTAGGCGGTAGGGGTTTCTACAATGAGCAGTTCTTC. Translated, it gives CASSILSVGGRGFYNEQFF.

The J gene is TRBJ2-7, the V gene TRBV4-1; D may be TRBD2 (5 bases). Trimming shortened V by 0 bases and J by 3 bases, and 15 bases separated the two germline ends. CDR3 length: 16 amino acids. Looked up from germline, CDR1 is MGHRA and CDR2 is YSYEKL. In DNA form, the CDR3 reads TGCGCCAGCAGCCAAGATCCGAACCCGGGGATCTACGAGCAGTACGTC. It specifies CASSQDPNPGIYEQYV.

CDR3 coding DNA: TGTGCCAGCAGCTTAGTGATACCAAACACCGGGGAGCTGTTTTTT. Its translation is CASSLVIPNTGELFF. This rearrangement joins TRBV7-8 to TRBJ2-2; no reliable D call. V was pared by 1 base and J by 2 bases, with 8 bases between. CDR3 length equals 15 residues. The germline gives CDR1 SGHVS, CDR2 FQNEAQ.

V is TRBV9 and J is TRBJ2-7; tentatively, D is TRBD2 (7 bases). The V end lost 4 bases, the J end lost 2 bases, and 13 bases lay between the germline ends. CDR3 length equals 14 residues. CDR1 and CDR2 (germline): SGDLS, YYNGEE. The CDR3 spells CASSPGRGPYEQYF. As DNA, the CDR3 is TGTGCCAGCAGCCCTGGGCGGGGGCCCTACGAGCAGTACTTC.

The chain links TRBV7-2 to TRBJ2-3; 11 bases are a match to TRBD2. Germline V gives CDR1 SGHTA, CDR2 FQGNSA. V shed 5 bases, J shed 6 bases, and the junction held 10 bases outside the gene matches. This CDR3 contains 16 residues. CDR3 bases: TGTGCCAGCAGCCCTTATCTAGCGGGGGGCTTGGATACGCAGTATTTT. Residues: CASSPYLAGGLDTQYF.

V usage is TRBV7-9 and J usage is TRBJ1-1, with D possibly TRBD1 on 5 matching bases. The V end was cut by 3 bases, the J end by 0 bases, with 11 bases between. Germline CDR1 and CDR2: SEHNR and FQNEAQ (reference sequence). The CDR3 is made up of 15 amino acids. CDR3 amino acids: CASSFRGGMNTEAFF. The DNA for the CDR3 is TGTGCCAGCAGCTTTCGGGGGGGGATGAACACTGAAGCTTTCTTT. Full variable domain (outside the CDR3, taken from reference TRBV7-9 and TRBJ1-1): DTGVSQNPRHKITKRGQNVTFRCDPISEHNRLYWYRQTLGQGPEFLTYFQNEAQLEKSRLLSDRFSAERPKGSFSTLEIQRTEQGDSAMYLCASSFRGGMNTEAFFGQGTRLTVV.

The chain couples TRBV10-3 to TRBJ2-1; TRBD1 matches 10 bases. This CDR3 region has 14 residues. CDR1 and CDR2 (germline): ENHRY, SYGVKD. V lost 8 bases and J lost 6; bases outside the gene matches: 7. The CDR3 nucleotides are TGTGCCATCGGGGTGAGGGACAGGGGCAATGAGCAGTTCTTC. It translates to CAIGVRDRGNEQFF.

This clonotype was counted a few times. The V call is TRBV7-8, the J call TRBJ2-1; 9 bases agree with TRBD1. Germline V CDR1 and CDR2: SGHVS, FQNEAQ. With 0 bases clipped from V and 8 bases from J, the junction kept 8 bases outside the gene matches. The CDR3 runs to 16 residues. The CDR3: CASSLAGTGLVDEQFF. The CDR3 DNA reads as TGTGCCAGCAGCTTAGCCGGGACAGGGCTAGTCGATGAGCAGTTCTTC.

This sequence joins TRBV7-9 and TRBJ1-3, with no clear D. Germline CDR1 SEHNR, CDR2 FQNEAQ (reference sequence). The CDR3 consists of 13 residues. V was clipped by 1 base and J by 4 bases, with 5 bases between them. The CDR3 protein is CASSLGPGNTIYF. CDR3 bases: TGTGCCAGCAGCTTAGGTCCAGGAAACACCATATATTTT.

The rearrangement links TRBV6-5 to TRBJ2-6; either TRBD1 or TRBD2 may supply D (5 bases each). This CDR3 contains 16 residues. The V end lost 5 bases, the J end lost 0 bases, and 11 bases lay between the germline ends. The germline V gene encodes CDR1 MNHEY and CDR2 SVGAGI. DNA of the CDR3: TGTGCCAGCAGTCCCGGGACGCTCTCTGGGGCCAACGTCCTGACTTTC. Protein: CASSPGTLSGANVLTF.

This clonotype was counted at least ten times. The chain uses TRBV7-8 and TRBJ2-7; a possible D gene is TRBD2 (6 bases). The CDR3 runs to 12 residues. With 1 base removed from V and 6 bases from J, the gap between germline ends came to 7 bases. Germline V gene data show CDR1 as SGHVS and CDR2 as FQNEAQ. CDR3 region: CASSLGRVEQYV. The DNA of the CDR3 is TGTGCCAGCAGCTTAGGGAGGGTCGAGCAGTACGTC.